One sample yielded the 14 T cell receptor beta chains listed below, sequenced in a study of T cell repertoires in cytomegalovirus infection. TCRdb re-analysed the reads in MiXCR, keeping a single row per CDR3 protein. The data show about 310,000 distinct CDR3 sequences, around 9.6% seen once. Sequencing used PBMCs. The receptor set was obtained from a human donor in good health (CMV status not recorded). Some clones in this sample may be carry-over from other donors' samples.

As regards this clonotype: An end of the junction does not agree with germline; a read error may underlie this. The V gene is TRBV29-1, the J gene TRBJ2-2; D possibly corresponds to TRBD2 (5 bases). CDR3 length equals 13 residues. The germline gives CDR1 SQVTM, CDR2 ANQGSEA. The CDR3 DNA sequence: TGCAGCGTACGAAATGGCGCCGCCGGGGAGCGGTTTTTT. It is translated as CSVRNGAAGERFF.

This clonotype showed up just a few times. The chain employs TRBV10-2 and TRBJ2-1, with D perhaps given as TRBD1 or TRBD2 (6 bases each). CDR3 length: 16 amino acids. Germline V lookup: CDR1 WSHSY, CDR2 SAAADI. Trimming stripped 2 bases from V and 5 bases from J, with 16 bases between. This CDR3 is CASSEGTGAANNEQFF. The CDR3, as DNA: TGCGCCAGCAGTGAGGGGACGGGGGCGGCTAACAATGAGCAGTTCTTC.

This clonotype was seen at least ten times. The chain combines TRBV5-1 with TRBJ2-1; unclear D gene. Trimming took off 0 bases at V and 6 bases at J, with 7 bases between the two ends. The CDR3 totals 13 residues. The V gene's germline CDR1 is SGHRS and CDR2 YFSETQ. CDR3 in amino acids: CASSLEPFNEQFF. The CDR3 bases are TGCGCCAGCAGCTTGGAACCATTCAATGAGCAGTTCTTC.

J is TRBJ2-1 and V is TRBV9, with TRBD2 matching over 8 bases. J gave up 0 bases and V 0 bases, and 5 bases lay outside the gene matches. Germline V lookup: CDR1 SGDLS, CDR2 YYNGEE. The CDR3 loop spans 17 amino acids. CDR3 protein: CASSVGSGGSSYNEQFF. In DNA form, the CDR3 reads TGTGCCAGCAGCGTAGGAAGCGGGGGAAGCTCCTACAATGAGCAGTTCTTC.

This clonotype came up many times. The chain is built from TRBV2 and TRBJ2-2; 7 nucleotides line up with TRBD1. This CDR3 is 14 amino acids long. V dropped 8 bases and J dropped 4; count of bases not matched to a gene: 7. Looked up from germline, CDR1 is SNHLY and CDR2 is FYNNEI. CDR3 loop: CASGAGGPTGELFF. In nucleotides, the CDR3 is TGTGCCAGCGGGGCAGGGGGACCCACCGGGGAGCTGTTTTTT.

The table lists this clonotype with many counts. J is TRBJ2-5 and V is TRBV11-3; 13 bases are shared with TRBD2. CDR3 length: 16 amino acids. V trimming: 5 bases; J trimming: 2 bases; junction bases outside the gene matches: 5. CDR1 and CDR2 from the germline V gene are SGHNT and YENEEA. The CDR3 protein is CASSKRGLAGQETQYF. The CDR3 nucleotides are TGTGCCAGCAGCAAGAGGGGACTAGCGGGACAAGAGACCCAGTACTTC.

This clonotype has a handful of counts. The chain recombines TRBV25-1 with TRBJ2-7; D remains unclear. The CDR3 totals 14 residues. The ends were cut back, 2 bases at V and 2 bases at J, with 10 bases in the middle. Germline CDR1 MGHDK, CDR2 SYGVNS. Here the CDR3 reads CASSEKVWPYEQYF. The CDR3 DNA follows: TGTGCCAGCAGTGAAAAAGTCTGGCCCTACGAGCAGTACTTC.

This clonotype was recorded at least ten times. V and J are TRBV4-1 and TRBJ1-6; D call uncertain. The CDR3 spans 12 residues. Trimming removed 0 bases from V and 7 bases from J, with 1 base in between. From germline, CDR1 is MGHRA and CDR2 YSYEKL. CDR3 protein: CASSQENSPLHF. DNA for the CDR3: TGCGCCAGCAGCCAAGAGAATTCACCCCTCCACTTT.

This clonotype came up many times. This sequence joins TRBV7-2 and TRBJ2-7, with no clear D. The CDR3 runs to 14 residues. V lost 1 base, J lost 3 bases, and 10 bases lay in between. Germline V gene lookup returns CDR1 SGHTA and CDR2 FQGNSA. Written as DNA, the CDR3 is TGTGCCAGCAGCTTAGTTGGCAGTAACTACGAGCAGTACTTC. Its translation: CASSLVGSNYEQYF. The full variable domain, in which reference TRBV7-2 and TRBJ2-7 provide the parts outside the CDR3, is GAGVSQSPSNKVTEKGKDVELRCDPISGHTALYWYRQSLGQGLEFLIYFQGNSAPDKSGLPSDRFSAERTGGSVSTLTIQRTQQEDSAVYLCASSLVGSNYEQYFGPGTRLTVT.

This sequence joins TRBV20-1 and TRBJ1-1, with TRBD1 as a possible D gene (6 bases). CDR1 and CDR2 from the germline V gene are DFQATT and SNEGSKA (reference sequence). The CDR3 length is 14 residues. V was cut by 0 bases and J by 3 bases, with 11 bases left in between. CDR3 DNA sequence: TGCAGTGCTAGAGATCAGGGGCTGGACACTGAAGCTTTCTTT. Translated: CSARDQGLDTEAFF.

This clonotype showed up just a few times. V is TRBV20-1 and J is TRBJ1-1, with 7 bases identical to TRBD1. The CDR3 runs to 10 residues. Germline V gene data show CDR1 as DFQATT and CDR2 as SNEGSKA (reference sequence). With 3 bases clipped from V and 10 bases from J, the junction kept 2 bases outside the gene matches. CDR3 in DNA: TGCAGTGCTAGGGGACAGAGAGCTTTCTTT. This gives the protein CSARGQRAFF.

This clonotype showed up many times. This sequence joins TRBV5-1 and TRBJ1-1; D is possibly TRBD1 (5 bases). V was pared by 3 bases and J by 6 bases, with 12 bases between. The V gene's germline CDR1 is SGHRS and CDR2 YFSETQ. This CDR3 comprises 13 residues. The CDR3 region is CASSSSGGAEAFF. DNA of the CDR3: TGCGCCAGCAGCTCCTCGGGGGGGGCTGAAGCTTTCTTT.

This clonotype was counted many times. The chain carries TRBV28 and TRBJ2-1; no clear D gene. The CDR3 runs to 15 residues. The V end was cut by 3 bases, the J end by 1 base, with 10 bases between. Germline CDR1 MDHEN, CDR2 SYDVKM. The CDR3 DNA sequence: TGTGCCAGCAGTTTGTTGGCAGCTTCCTACAATGAGCAGTTCTTC. Translated: CASSLLAASYNEQFF.

This clonotype was detected ten times or more. The chain carries TRBV28 and TRBJ2-5, with 11 bases that match TRBD2. V shed 5 bases, J shed 3 bases, and the junction held 5 bases outside the gene matches. Per germline, CDR1 MDHEN and CDR2 SYDVKM. The CDR3 contains 15 residues. The CDR3 bases are TGTGCCAGCAGTGCCTTTAGCGGGGGGGAAGAGACCCAGTACTTC. Protein product: CASSAFSGGEETQYF. The whole variable domain, filled in from reference TRBV28 and TRBJ2-5, reads DVKVTQSSRYLVKRTGEKVFLECVQDMDHENMFWYRQDPGLGLRLIYFSYDVKMKEKGDIPEGYSVSREKKERFSLILESASTNQTSMYLCASSAFSGGEETQYFGPGTRLLVL.